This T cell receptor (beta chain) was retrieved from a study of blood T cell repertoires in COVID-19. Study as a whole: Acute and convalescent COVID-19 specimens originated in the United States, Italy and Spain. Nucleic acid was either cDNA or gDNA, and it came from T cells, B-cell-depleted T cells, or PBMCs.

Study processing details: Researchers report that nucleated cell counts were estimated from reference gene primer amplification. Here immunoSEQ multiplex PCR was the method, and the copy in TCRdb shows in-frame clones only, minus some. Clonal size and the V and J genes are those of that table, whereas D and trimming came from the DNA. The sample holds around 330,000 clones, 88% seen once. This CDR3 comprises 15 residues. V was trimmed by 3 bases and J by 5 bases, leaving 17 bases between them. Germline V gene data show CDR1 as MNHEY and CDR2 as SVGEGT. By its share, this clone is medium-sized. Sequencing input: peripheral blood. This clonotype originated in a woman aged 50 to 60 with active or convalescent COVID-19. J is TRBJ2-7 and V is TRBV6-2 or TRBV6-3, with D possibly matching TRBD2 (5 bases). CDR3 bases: TGTGCCAGCAGTTATTACCTGCGGGTTCTCCACGAGCAGTACTTC. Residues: CASSYYLRVLHEQYF.